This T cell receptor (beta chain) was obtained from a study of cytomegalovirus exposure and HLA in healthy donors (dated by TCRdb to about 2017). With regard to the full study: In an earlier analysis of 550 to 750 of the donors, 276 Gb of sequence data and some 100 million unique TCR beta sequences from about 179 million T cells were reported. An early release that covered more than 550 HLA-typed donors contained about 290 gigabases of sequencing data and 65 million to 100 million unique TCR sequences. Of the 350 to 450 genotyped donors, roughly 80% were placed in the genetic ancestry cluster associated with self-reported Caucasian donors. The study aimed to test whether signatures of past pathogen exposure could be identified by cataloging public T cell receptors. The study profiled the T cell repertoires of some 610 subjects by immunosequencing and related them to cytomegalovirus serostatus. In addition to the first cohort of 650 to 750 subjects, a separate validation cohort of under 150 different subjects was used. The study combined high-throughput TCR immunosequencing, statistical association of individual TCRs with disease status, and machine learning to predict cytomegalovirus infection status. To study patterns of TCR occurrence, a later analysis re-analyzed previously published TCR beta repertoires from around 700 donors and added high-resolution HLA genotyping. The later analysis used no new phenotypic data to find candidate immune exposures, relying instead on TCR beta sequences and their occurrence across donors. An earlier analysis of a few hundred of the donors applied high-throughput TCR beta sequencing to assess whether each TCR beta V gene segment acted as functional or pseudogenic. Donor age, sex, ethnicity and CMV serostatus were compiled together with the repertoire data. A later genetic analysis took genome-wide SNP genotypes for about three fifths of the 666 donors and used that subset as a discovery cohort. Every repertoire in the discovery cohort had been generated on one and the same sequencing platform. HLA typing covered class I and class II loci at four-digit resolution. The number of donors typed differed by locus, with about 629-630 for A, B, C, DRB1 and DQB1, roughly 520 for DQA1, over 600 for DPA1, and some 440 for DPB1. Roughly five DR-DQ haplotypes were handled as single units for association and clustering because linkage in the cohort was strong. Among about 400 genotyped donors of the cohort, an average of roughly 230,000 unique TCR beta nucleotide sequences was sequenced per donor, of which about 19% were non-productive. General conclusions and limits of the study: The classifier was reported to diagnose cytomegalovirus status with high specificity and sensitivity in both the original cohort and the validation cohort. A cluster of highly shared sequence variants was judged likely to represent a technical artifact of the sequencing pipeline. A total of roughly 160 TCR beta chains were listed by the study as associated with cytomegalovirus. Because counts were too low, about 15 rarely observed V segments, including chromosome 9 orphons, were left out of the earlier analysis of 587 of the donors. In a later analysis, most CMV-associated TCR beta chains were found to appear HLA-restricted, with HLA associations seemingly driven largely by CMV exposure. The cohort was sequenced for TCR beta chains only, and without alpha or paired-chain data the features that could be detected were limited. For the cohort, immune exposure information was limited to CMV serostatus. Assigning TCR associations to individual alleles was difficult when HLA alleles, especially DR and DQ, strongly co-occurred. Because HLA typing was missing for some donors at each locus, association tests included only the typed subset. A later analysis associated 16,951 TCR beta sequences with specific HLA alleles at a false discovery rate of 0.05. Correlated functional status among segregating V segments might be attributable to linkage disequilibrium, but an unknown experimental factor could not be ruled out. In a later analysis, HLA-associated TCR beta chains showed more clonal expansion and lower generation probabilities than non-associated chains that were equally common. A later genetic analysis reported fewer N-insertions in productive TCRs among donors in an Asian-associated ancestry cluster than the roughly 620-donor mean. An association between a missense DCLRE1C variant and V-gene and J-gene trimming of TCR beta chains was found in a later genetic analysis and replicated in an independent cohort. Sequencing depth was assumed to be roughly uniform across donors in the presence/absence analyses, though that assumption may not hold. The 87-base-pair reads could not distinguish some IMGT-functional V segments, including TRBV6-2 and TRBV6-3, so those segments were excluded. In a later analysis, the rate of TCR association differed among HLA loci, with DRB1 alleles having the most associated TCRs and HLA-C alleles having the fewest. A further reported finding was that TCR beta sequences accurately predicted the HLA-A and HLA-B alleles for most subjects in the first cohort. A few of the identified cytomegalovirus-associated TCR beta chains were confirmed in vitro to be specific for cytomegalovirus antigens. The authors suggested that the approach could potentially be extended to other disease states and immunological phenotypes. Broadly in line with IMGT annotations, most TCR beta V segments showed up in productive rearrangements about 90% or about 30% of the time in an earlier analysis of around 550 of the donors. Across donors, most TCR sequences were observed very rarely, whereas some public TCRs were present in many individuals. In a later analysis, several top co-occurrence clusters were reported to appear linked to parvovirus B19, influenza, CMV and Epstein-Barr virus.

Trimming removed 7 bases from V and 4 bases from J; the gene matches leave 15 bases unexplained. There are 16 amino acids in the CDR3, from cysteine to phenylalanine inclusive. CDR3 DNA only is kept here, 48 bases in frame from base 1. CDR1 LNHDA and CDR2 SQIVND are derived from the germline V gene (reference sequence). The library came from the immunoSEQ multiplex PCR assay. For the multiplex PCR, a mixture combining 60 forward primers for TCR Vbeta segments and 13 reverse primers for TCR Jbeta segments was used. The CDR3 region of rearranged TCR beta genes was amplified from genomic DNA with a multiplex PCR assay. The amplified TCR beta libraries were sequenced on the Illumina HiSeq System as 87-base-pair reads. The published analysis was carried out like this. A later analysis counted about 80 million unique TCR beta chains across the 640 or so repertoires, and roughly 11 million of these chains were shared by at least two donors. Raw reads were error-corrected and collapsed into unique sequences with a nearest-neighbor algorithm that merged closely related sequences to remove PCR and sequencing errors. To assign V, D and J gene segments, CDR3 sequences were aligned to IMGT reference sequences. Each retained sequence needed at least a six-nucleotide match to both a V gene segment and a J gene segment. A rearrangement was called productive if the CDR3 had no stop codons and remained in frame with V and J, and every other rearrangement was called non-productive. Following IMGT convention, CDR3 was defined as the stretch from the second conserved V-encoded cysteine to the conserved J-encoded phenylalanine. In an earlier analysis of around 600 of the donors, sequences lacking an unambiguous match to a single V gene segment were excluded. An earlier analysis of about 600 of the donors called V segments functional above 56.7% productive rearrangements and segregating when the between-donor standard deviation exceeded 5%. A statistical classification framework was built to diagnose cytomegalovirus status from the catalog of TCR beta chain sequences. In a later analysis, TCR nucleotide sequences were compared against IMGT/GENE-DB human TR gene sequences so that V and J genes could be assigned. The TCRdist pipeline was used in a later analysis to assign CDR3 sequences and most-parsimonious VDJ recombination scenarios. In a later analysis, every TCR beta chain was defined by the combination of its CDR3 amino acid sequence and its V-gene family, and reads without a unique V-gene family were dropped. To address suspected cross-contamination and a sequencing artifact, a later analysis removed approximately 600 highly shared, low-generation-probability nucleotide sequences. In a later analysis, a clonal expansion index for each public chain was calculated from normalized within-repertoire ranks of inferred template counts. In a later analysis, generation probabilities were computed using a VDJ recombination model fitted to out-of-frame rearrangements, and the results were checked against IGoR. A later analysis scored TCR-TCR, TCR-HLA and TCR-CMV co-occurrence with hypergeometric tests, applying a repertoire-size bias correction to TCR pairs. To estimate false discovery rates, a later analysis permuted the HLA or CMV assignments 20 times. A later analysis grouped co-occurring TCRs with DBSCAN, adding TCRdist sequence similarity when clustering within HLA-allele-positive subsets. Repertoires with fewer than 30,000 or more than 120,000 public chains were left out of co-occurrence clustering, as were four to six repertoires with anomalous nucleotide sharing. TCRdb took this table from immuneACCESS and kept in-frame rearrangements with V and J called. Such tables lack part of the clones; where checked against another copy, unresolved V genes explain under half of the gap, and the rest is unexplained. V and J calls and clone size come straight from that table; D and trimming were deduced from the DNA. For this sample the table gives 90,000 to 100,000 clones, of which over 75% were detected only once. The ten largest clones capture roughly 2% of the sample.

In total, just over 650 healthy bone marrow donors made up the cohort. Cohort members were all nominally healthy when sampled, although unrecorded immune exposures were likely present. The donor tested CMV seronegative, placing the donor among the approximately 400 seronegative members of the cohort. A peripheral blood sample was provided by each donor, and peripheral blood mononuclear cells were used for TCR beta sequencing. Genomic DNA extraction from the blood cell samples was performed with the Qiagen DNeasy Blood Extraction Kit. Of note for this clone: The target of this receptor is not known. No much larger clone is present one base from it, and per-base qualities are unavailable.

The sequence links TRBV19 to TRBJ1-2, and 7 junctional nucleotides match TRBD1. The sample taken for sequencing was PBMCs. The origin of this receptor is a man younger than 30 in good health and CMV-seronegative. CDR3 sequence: CASISLGTDSLYGYTF. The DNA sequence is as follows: TGTGCCAGTATCTCACTAGGGACAGACAGCCTCTATGGCTACACCTTC.